The 16 T cell receptor beta chains in this list originate from one sample, sequenced in a study of brain metastases from non-small cell lung cancer. Libraries were prepared by immunoSEQ multiplex PCR; TCRdb keeps only in-frame clonotypes and omits some of them. The table lists roughly 4,500 clones, approximately 79% of them singletons, with around 6.2% in the top ten. Specimen: tumor-adjacent normal tissue. The receptors shown here come from a donor aged 40 or older with non-small cell lung cancer.

The chain employs TRBV28 and TRBJ1-1, with no clear D. Trimming took off 2 bases at V and 1 base at J, with 8 bases between the two ends. The germline V gene has CDR1 MDHEN and CDR2 SYDVKM. CDR3 length: 14 residues. The CDR3 protein is CASSLGQRNTEAFF. CDR3 in DNA: TGTGCCAGCAGTTTAGGGCAGAGGAACACTGAAGCTTTCTTT.

Of note for this clone: A read error may account for a junction end that differs from germline. In the same sample, other DNA sequences code for this CDR3. V usage is TRBV27 and J usage is TRBJ2-7, with D unresolved. Germline assignment: CDR1 MNHEY and CDR2 SMNVEV (reference sequence). CDR3 length: 13 amino acids. CDR3 region: CASSPTTSYEQYF. In DNA form, the CDR3 reads TGTGCCAGCAGTCCGACAACCTCCTACGAGCAGTACTTT.

The gene calls are TRBV18 and TRBJ2-1; 8 nucleotides match TRBD2. Germline values: CDR1 KGHSH, CDR2 LQKENI. The CDR3 has 15 residues. Unmatched junction bases numbered 4, after V lost 2 bases and J lost 4 bases. CDR3 coding DNA: TGTGCCAGCTCACCAACGGCGGGGGGATACAATGAGCAGTTCTTC. It is translated as CASSPTAGGYNEQFF.

A single count supports this clone. This sequence joins TRBV7-2 and TRBJ2-5; D is uncertain. This CDR3 has 14 amino acids. Deletions cut 5 bases from V and 0 bases from J, with 10 bases between. CDR1 is SGHTA and CDR2 is FQGNSA in the germline V gene. The chain's CDR3 is CASSKKQYQETQYF. The CDR3 DNA reads TGTGCCAGCAGCAAAAAGCAGTACCAAGAGACCCAGTACTTC.

The V and J genes are TRBV19 and TRBJ2-1; D unclear. Per germline, CDR1 LNHDA and CDR2 SQIVND (reference sequence). Trimming stripped 2 bases from V and 9 bases from J, with 8 bases between. The CDR3 loop spans 12 amino acids. As DNA, the CDR3 is TGTGCCAGTAGTATAACGAGGAGTGAGCAGTTCTTC. Translating it yields CASSITRSEQFF.

The gene calls are TRBV7-9 and TRBJ1-2, with unresolved D. CDR1 SEHNR and CDR2 FQNEAQ come from the germline V gene (reference sequence). CDR3 length: 18 amino acids. With 4 bases removed from V and 1 base from J, the gap between germline ends came to 22 bases. CDR3 residues: CASSSPMKPLIFNYGYTF. As DNA, the CDR3 is TGTGCCAGCAGCTCCCCGATGAAGCCGCTTATATTTAACTATGGCTACACCTTC.

V and J are TRBV25-1 and TRBJ2-7; unclear D gene. V was clipped by 1 base and J by 6 bases, with 10 bases between them. The CDR3 covers 13 residues. Germline V gene data show CDR1 as MGHDK and CDR2 as SYGVNS. The CDR3 is CASSESVLSEQYF. DNA of the CDR3: TGTGCCAGCAGTGAATCCGTACTTAGCGAGCAGTACTTC.

This chain connects TRBV18 to TRBJ1-1; 7 bases are a match to TRBD1. In germline, CDR1 is KGHSH, CDR2 LQKENI. Trimming removed 6 bases from V and 1 base from J; junction bases left unmatched: 5. The CDR3 has 14 amino acids. Here the CDR3 DNA reads TGTGCCAGCTCGATGGGACAGCAGAACACTGAAGCTTTCTTT. It specifies CASSMGQQNTEAFF.

The V call is TRBV10-3, the J call TRBJ1-2; D is perhaps TRBD1 (5 bases). The CDR3 is made up of 14 amino acids. V was pared by 4 bases and J by 2 bases, with 11 bases between. Germline CDR1 ENHRY, CDR2 SYGVKD. The CDR3 nucleotides read TGTGCCATCAGTGTACTGGGGGGGAACTATGGCTACACCTTC. It is translated as CAISVLGGNYGYTF.

The chain links TRBV7-8 to TRBJ1-3; a weak D match, TRBD1 (5 bases). The CDR3 sequence is 14 residues long. The V end was cut by 1 base, the J end by 5 bases, with 9 bases between. Germline loops: CDR1 SGHVS, CDR2 FQNEAQ. This CDR3 is CASSLDGGRNTIYF. CDR3 sequence (DNA): TGTGCCAGCAGCTTAGATGGGGGAAGAAACACCATATATTTT.

The rearrangement links TRBV4-1 to TRBJ2-5, with D possibly matching TRBD2 (5 bases). There are 17 residues in the CDR3. Germline values: CDR1 MGHRA, CDR2 YSYEKL. With 3 bases removed from V and 2 bases from J, the gap between germline ends came to 19 bases. CDR3 sequence (DNA): TGCGCCAGCAGCCATCGGACGGGATCATCGCGTCAAGAGACCCAGTACTTC. Translated: CASSHRTGSSRQETQYF.

Only a few counts were recorded for this clone. The chain uses TRBV24-1 and TRBJ2-1; TRBD2 agrees at 12 bases. The V gene end was trimmed by 4 bases and the J gene end by 5 bases; junction bases not matched to a gene: 8. This CDR3 comprises 17 residues. Germline V lookup: CDR1 KGHDR, CDR2 SFDVKD. CDR3 amino acids: CATSDVRLAGGHNEQFF. Written as DNA, the CDR3 is TGTGCCACCAGTGACGTTCGTCTAGCGGGGGGGCACAATGAGCAGTTCTTC.

The chain carries TRBV7-9 and TRBJ2-1; D not certain. The CDR3 length is 12 residues. Germline loops: CDR1 SEHNR, CDR2 FQNEAQ (reference sequence). V dropped 1 base and J dropped 7 bases, with 5 bases sitting between them. This CDR3 is CASSLVGNEQFF. The CDR3 DNA follows: TGTGCCAGCAGCTTAGTTGGGAATGAGCAGTTCTTC.

This clone occurred once. V and J are TRBV7-3 and TRBJ1-1; D gene unclear. The V end lost 7 bases, the J end lost 0 bases, and 12 bases lay between the germline ends. The V gene's germline CDR1 is SGHTA and CDR2 FQGTGA. This CDR3 is 14 amino acids long. CDR3: CASKEGALNTEAFF. The CDR3 nucleotides read TGTGCCAGCAAAGAGGGTGCGCTGAACACTGAAGCTTTCTTT.

Notes on this clone: This may come from a read error, since a much larger clone is one base off. The V gene is TRBV9, the J gene TRBJ2-1, with a tentative D call TRBD1 (6 bases). Germline CDR1 is SGDLS and CDR2 is YYNGEE. The CDR3 runs to 17 residues. This chain's CDR3 is CASSSSDSPSSYNKQFF. CDR3 in DNA: TGTGCCAGCAGCTCATCGGACAGCCCAAGCTCCTACAATAAGCAGTTCTTC. The full variable domain, with the rest looked up from reference TRBV9 and TRBJ2-1, is DSGVTQTPKHLITATGQRVTLRCSPRSGDLSVYWYQQSLDQGLQFLIQYYNGEERAKGNILERFSAQQFPDLHSELNLSSLELGDSALYFCASSSSDSPSSYNKQFFGPGTRLTVL.

V is TRBV18 and J is TRBJ1-2; no firm D call. Trimming left V 6 bases short and J 2 bases short, with 16 bases between. CDR1 KGHSH and CDR2 LQKENI come from the germline V gene. There are 15 residues in the CDR3. Here the CDR3 reads CASSPGGASNYGYTF. The CDR3 coding sequence is TGTGCCAGCTCCCCAGGTGGCGCTTCGAACTATGGCTACACCTTC.